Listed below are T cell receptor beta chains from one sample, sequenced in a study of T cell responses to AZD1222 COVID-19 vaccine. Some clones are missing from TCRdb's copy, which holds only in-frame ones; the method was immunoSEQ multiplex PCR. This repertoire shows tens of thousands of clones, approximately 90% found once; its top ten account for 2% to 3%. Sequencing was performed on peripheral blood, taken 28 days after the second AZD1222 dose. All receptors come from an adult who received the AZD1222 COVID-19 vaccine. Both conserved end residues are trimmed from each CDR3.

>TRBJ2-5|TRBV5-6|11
ASSFTGEETQY
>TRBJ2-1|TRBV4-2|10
ASSPEGVEQF
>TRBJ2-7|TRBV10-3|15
AISEREGGQVPYEQY
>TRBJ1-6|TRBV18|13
ASSPLQGVGSPLH
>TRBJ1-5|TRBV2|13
ASRRRQGGNQPQH
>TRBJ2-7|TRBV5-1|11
ASRRDSYYEQY
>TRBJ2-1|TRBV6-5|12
ASRLQGVRNEQF
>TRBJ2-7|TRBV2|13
ASSGTSGIGYEQY
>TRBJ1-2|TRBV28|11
ASSFQGKDGYT
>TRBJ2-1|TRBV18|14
ASSPGLAGDHNEQF
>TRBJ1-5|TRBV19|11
ASSEGGGQPQH
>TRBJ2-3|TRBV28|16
ASSLGLAGGISTDTQY
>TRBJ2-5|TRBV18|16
ASSPQSFGTGQRETQY
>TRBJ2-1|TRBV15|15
ATSRGGLAGGANEQF